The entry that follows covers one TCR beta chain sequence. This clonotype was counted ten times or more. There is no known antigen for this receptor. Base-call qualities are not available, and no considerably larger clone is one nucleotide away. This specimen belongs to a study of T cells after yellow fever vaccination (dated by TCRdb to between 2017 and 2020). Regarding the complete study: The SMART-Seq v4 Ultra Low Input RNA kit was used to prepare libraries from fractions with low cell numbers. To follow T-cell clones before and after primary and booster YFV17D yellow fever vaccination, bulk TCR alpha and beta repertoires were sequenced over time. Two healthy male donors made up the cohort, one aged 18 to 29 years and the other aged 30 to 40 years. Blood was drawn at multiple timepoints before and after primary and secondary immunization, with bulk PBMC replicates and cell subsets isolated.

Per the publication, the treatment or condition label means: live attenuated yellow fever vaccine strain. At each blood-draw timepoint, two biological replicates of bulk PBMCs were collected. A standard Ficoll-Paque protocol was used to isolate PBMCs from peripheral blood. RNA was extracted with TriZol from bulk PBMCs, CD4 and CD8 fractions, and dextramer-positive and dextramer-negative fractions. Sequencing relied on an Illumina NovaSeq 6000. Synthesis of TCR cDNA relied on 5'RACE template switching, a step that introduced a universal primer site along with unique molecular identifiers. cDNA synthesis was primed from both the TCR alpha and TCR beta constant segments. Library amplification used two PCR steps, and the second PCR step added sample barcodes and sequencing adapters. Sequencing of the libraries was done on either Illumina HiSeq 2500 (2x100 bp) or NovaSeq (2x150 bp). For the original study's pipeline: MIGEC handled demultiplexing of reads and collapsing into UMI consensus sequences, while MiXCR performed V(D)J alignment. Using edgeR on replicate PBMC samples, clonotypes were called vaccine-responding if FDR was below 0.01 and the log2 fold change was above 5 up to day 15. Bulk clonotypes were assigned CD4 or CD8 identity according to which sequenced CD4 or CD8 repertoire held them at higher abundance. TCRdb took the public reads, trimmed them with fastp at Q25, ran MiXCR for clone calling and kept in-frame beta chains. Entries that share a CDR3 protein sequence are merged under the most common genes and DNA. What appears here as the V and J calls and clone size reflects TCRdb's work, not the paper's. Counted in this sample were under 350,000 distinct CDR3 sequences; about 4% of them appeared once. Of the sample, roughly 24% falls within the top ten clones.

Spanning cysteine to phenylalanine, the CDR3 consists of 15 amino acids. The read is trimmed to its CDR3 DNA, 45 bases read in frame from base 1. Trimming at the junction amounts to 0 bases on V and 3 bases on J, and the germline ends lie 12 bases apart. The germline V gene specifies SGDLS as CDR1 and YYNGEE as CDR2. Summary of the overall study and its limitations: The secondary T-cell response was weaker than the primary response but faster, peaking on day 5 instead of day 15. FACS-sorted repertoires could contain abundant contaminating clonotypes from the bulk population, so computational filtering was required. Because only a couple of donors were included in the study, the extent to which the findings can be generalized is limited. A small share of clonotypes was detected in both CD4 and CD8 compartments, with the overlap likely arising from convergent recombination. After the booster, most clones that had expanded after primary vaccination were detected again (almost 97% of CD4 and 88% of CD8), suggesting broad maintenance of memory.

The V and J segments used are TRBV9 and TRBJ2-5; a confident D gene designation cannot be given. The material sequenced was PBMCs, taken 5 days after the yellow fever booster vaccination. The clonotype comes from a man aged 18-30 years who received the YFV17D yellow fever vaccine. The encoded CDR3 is CASSVDFSPKETQYF. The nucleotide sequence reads TGTGCCAGCAGCGTAGACTTTAGTCCTAAAGAGACCCAGTACTTC.